This T cell receptor (beta chain) was identified during a study of PD-L1 blockade in urothelial cancer. Trimming took off 3 bases at V and 5 bases at J, with 16 bases between the two ends. The CDR3 contains 15 residues. The germline CDR1 and CDR2 sequences are ENHRY and SYGVKD. Generated by immunoSEQ multiplex PCR, the TCRdb table keeps only in-frame clones and is missing some. The table records under 40,000 clones, 65% to 90% of them present only once. Patients in the study were battling locally advanced or metastatic urothelial carcinoma. The chain couples TRBV10-3 to TRBJ1-1; D is possibly TRBD1 (5 bases). The source is a man aged 60-69 years with urothelial cancer. Sequenced material: PBMCs, taken around atezolizumab (anti-PD-L1) treatment. The CDR3 reads CAISDPTVRGTEAFF. The CDR3 nucleotides read TGTGCCATCAGTGACCCGACAGTCCGGGGGACTGAAGCTTTCTTT.